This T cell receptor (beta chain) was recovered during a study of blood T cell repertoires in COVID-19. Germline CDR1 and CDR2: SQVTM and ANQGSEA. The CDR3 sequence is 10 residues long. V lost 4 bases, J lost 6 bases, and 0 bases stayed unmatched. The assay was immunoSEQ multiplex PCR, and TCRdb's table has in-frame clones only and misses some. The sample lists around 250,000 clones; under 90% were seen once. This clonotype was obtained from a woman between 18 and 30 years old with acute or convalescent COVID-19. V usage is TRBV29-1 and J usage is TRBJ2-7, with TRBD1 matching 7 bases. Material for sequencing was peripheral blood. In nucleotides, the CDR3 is TGCAGCGTTGGGACAGGCGAGCAGTACTTC. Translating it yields CSVGTGEQYF.